This T cell receptor beta chain was captured by sequencing in a study of CD8 T cell repertoires and HIV-1 epitope variants. Study background: Separate wells received one of Twenty-five Gag or Nef variant peptides. Control wells had CMV/EBV/flu peptides, negative Ebola AY9, or no peptide. An uncultured baseline aliquot held 1M T cells.

TCRdb's copy holds only in-frame clones and misses some; the assay was immunoSEQ multiplex PCR. The sample includes a few thousand clones, about 60% of them seen just once. As for this clone: No antigen is known for it.

Germline CDR1 MNHNY, CDR2 SVGAGI (reference sequence). CDR3 length equals 15 residues. The V and J ends lost 3 bases and 4 bases respectively, with 13 bases between them. This TCR was sampled from a male donor with HIV. The rearrangement uses TRBV6-6 and TRBJ1-5, with D possibly matching TRBD1 (5 bases). The sequencing sample was made of cultured CD8+ T cells derived from PBMCs. Here the CDR3 reads CASSYLSGRNQPQHF. The CDR3 nucleotides are TGTGCCAGCAGTTATCTCTCGGGACGAAATCAGCCCCAGCATTTT.